These 16 T cell receptor beta chains were sequenced from one sample in a study of PD-1 blockade in classical Hodgkin lymphoma. There was relapse after autologous stem cell transplantation in every patient, and there was variation in brentuximab vedotin exposure. Using immunoSEQ multiplex PCR, the repertoire was profiled, and TCRdb retains in-frame clones only, with some absent. The sample lists tens of thousands of clones, roughly 91% occurring once. The sequenced sample was peripheral blood mononuclear cells (PBMCs), obtained at baseline. The receptors come from a human donor with classical Hodgkin lymphoma.

For the CDR3, the DNA is TGTGCCCATCGCCGGATGGGGGCCCACGAGCAGTACTTC. This codes for CAHRRMGAHEQYF. The V gene is TRBV30, the J gene TRBJ2-7; weak D call: TRBD1 (6 bases). V lost 8 bases to trimming and J lost 5 bases, with 19 bases between them. Germline CDR1 is GTSNPN and CDR2 is SVGIG (reference sequence). The CDR3 is 13 amino acids.

The gene calls are TRBV9 and TRBJ1-2, with TRBD1 matching over 7 bases. J gave up 5 bases and V 0 bases, and 7 bases lay outside the gene matches. This CDR3 comprises 15 residues. Germline CDR1 SGDLS, CDR2 YYNGEE. For the CDR3, the DNA is TGTGCCAGCAGCGTAGGTCGTGACAGGGTTTATGGCTACACCTTC. It yields the protein CASSVGRDRVYGYTF.

The chain combines TRBV2 with TRBJ2-2; TRBD1 might be the D (6 bases). The CDR3 covers 17 residues. Germline CDR1 SNHLY, CDR2 FYNNEI. V gave up 7 bases and J gave up 6 bases, with 24 bases separating them. The CDR3, as DNA: TGTGCCAGCAAATCTCCCGGACCTCCAGGGGTTGCCGGGGAGCTGTTTTTT. Its protein is CASKSPGPPGVAGELFF. Combining the CDR3 with reference TRBV2 and TRBJ2-2 gives the whole variable domain EPEVTQTPSHQVTQMGQEVILRCVPISNHLYFYWYRQILGQKVEFLVSFYNNEISEKSEIFDDQFSVERPDGSNFTLKIRSTKLEDSAMYFCASKSPGPPGVAGELFFGEGSRLTVL.

The CDR3 DNA reads as TGTGCCAGCAGCCTACTACAGGGGGCTGATGGCTACACCTTC. Its protein product is CASSLLQGADGYTF. V and J are TRBV14 and TRBJ1-2, with 9 bases aligning to TRBD1. V dropped 4 bases and J dropped 6; count of bases not matched to a gene: 6. The CDR3 contains 14 residues. Germline CDR1 reads SGHDN; CDR2 reads FVKESK.

With respect to this clone: One end of the junction varies from germline; a read error may be responsible. This chain uses TRBV5-1 with TRBJ2-2, with TRBD1 matching over 8 bases. CDR1 is SGHRS, CDR2 YFSETQ, per germline. CDR3 length: 16 amino acids. CDR3 DNA: TGCGTCAGCAGCTTGGGGGGACAGGCTATCACCGGGGAGCTGTTTTTT. Translating gives CVSSLGGQAITGELFF.

CDR3 loop: CAWSKGGKQETQYF. The CDR3 DNA is TGTGCCTGGAGCAAAGGGGGGAAACAAGAGACCCAGTACTTC. The chain couples TRBV30 to TRBJ2-5; D may be TRBD1 or TRBD2 (6 bases each). The CDR3 covers 14 residues. With 3 bases removed from V and 2 bases from J, the gap between germline ends came to 13 bases. CDR1 is GTSNPN, CDR2 SVGIG, per germline (reference sequence).

The chain has TRBV2 and TRBJ1-2, with TRBD1 matching 10 bases. CDR1 is SNHLY, CDR2 FYNNEI, per germline. The CDR3 totals 13 residues. The J segment lost 7 bases and the V segment lost 7 bases, leaving 6 bases of the junction unmatched. CDR3 nucleotide sequence: TGTGCCAGCAAGACAGGGGGCGGCGGTGGCTACACCTTC. This gives the protein CASKTGGGGGYTF.

This sequence joins TRBV7-3 and TRBJ2-7; D remains ambiguous. The germline V gene encodes CDR1 SGHTA and CDR2 FQGTGA. This CDR3 spans 14 amino acids. V dropped 0 bases and J dropped 6 bases, with 12 bases sitting between them. CDR3 DNA sequence: TGTGCCAGCAGCTTAACGGTCTGGGGTTCCGAGCAGTACTTC. It yields the protein CASSLTVWGSEQYF.

The J gene is TRBJ2-3, the V gene TRBV6-5; D gene unclear. V was pared by 4 bases and J by 5 bases, with 16 bases between. The V gene's germline CDR1 is MNHEY and CDR2 SVGAGI. This CDR3 region has 15 residues. CDR3 coding DNA: TGTGCCAGCAGTTCGCCGGGTCTAGTACGAGATACGCAGTATTTT. It translates to CASSSPGLVRDTQYF.

This sequence joins TRBV4-1 and TRBJ2-7, with TRBD1 as a possible D gene (5 bases). Germline CDR1 reads MGHRA; CDR2 reads YSYEKL. CDR3 length: 12 amino acids. V was shortened by 3 bases and J by 3 bases, with 6 bases between the two germline ends. CDR3 DNA sequence: TGCGCCAGCAGCCATGACAGCTACGAGCAGTACTTC. Amino acid sequence: CASSHDSYEQYF.

V and J are TRBV9 and TRBJ2-5, with TRBD2 matching over 11 bases. V lost 4 bases, J lost 3 bases, and 2 bases stayed unmatched. The CDR3 is made up of 14 amino acids. Looked up from germline, CDR1 is SGDLS and CDR2 is YYNGEE. CDR3 sequence (DNA): TGTGCCAGCAGCACGGGACTAGCGGAAGAGACCCAGTACTTC. This gives the protein CASSTGLAEETQYF. Looking up the rest from reference TRBV9 and TRBJ2-5 gives the full variable domain: DSGVTQTPKHLITATGQRVTLRCSPRSGDLSVYWYQQSLDQGLQFLIQYYNGEERAKGNILERFSAQQFPDLHSELNLSSLELGDSALYFCASSTGLAEETQYFGPGTRLLVL.

V and J are TRBV7-9 and TRBJ1-2; D ambiguous. CDR1 is SEHNR, CDR2 FQNEAQ, per germline (reference sequence). The V gene lost 5 bases and the J gene lost 4 bases, with 11 bases spanning the gap. There are 13 residues in the CDR3. CDR3 sequence (DNA): TGTGCCAGCAGCCTAGAGGACCTCTATGGCTACACCTTC. Translating it yields CASSLEDLYGYTF.

This sequence joins TRBV7-3 and TRBJ2-7; 11 bases are a match to TRBD1. The trim removed 4 bases at V and 6 bases at J, leaving 5 bases unmatched. Germline V CDR1 and CDR2: SGHTA, FQGTGA. The CDR3 length is 14 residues. This CDR3 is CASSSGQGDVEQYF. In DNA form, the CDR3 reads TGTGCCAGCAGCTCGGGACAGGGGGACGTCGAGCAGTACTTC.

The J gene is TRBJ2-7, the V gene TRBV7-3; D uncertain. CDR1 and CDR2 from the germline V gene are SGHTA and FQGTGA. The CDR3 loop spans 15 amino acids. Deletions cut 1 base from V and 1 base from J, with 11 bases between. DNA of the CDR3: TGTGCCAGCAGCTTAATGGGCAGTCCTTCCTACGAGCAGTACTTC. Amino acid sequence: CASSLMGSPSYEQYF.

This clone was found once. The V gene is TRBV5-1, the J gene TRBJ2-2, with D possibly matching TRBD2 (5 bases). CDR1 is SGHRS, CDR2 YFSETQ, per germline. V gave up 1 base and J gave up 10 bases, with 17 bases separating them. This CDR3 comprises 15 residues. The DNA of the CDR3 is TGCGCCAGCAGCTTGATCTCCGGGAAGGACGAGGAGCTGTTTTTT. This codes for CASSLISGKDEELFF.

The rearrangement uses TRBV7-3 and TRBJ2-2; 7 bases agree with TRBD2. V shed 6 bases, J shed 4 bases, and the junction held 17 bases outside the gene matches. Germline CDR1 SGHTA, CDR2 FQGTGA. This CDR3 spans 18 amino acids. DNA for the CDR3: TGTGCCAGCAGTTTGGGACTACCCTTAGGAGGTTCCACCGGGGAGCTGTTTTTT. Translating gives CASSLGLPLGGSTGELFF.